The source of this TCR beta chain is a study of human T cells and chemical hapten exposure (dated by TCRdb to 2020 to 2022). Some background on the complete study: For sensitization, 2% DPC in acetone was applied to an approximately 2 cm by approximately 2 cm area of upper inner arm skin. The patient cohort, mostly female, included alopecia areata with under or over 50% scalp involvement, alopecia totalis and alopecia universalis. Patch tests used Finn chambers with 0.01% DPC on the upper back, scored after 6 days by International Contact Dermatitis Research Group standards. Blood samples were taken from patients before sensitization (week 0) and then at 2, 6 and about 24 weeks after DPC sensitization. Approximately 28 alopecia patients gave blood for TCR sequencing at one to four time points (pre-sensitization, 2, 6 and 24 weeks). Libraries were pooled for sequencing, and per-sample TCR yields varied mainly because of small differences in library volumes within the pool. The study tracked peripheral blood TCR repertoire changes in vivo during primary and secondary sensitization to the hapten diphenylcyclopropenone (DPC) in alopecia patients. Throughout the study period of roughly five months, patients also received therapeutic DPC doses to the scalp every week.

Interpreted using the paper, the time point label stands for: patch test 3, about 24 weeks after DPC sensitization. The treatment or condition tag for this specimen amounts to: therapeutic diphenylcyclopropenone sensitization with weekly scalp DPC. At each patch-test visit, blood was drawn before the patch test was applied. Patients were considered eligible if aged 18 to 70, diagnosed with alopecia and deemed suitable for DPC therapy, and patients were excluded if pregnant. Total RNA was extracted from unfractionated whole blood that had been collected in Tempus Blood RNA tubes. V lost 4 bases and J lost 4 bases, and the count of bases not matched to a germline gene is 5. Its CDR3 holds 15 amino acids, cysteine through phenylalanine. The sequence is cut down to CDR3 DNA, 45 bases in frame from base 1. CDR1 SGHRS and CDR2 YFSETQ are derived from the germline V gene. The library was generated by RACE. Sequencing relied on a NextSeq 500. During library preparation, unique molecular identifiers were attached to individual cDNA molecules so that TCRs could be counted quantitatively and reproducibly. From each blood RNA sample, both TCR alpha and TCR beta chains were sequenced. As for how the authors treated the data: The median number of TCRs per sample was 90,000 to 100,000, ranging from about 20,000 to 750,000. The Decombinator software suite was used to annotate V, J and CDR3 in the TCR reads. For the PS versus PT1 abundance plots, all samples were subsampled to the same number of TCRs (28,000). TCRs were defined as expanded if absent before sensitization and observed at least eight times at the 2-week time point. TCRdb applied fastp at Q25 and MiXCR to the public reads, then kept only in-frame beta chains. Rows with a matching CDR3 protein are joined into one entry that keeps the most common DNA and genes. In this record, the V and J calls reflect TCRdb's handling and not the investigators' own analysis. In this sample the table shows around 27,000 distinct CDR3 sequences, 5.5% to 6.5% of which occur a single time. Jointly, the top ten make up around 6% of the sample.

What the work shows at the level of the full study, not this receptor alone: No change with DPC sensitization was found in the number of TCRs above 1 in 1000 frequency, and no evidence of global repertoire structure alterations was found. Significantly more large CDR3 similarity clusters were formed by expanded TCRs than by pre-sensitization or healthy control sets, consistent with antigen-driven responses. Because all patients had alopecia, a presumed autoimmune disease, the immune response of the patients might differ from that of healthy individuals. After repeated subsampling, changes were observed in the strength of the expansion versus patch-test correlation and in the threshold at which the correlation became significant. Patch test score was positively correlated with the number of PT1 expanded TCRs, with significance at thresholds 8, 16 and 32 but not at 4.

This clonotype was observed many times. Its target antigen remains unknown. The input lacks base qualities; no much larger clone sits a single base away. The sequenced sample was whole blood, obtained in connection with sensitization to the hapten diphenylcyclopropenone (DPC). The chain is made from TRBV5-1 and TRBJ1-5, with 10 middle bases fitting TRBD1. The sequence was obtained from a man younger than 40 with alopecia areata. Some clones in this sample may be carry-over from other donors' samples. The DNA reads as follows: TGCGCCAGCAGCCCCGGGACAGGGGCAAATCAGCCCCAGCATTTT. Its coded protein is CASSPGTGANQPQHF.